This entry lists 21 T cell receptor beta chains sequenced from one sample in a study of CD8+ T cells in alopecia areata. The authors extracted RNA and reverse transcribed it into cDNA as the sequencing template. Some clones are missing from TCRdb's copy, which holds only in-frame ones; the method was immunoSEQ multiplex PCR. Seen here are 95,000 to 150,000 clones, more than 40% observed once, and the top ten hold roughly 0.45%. As to treatment: oral pan-JAK inhibitor, 5-10 mg twice daily. The source was CD4+ T cells sorted from blood, collected at week 4, from a patient treated with tofacitinib. These receptor sequences come from a human donor with alopecia areata.

In its sample, this clone was seen a few times. The gene calls are TRBV29-1 and TRBJ2-3, with D maybe TRBD1 (5 bases). Trimming took 4 bases from V and 3 from J, leaving 11 bases between them. This CDR3 contains 13 residues. Germline values: CDR1 SQVTM, CDR2 ANQGSEA. In DNA, the CDR3 is TGCAGCGTTGTGCGACAGACGACAGATACGCAGTATTTT. Protein product: CSVVRQTTDTQYF.

CDR3 amino acids: CSVEDREGQKQYF. The CDR3 region has the DNA TGCAGCGTTGAAGACCGGGAGGGCCAGAAGCAGTACTTC. The chain carries TRBV29-1 and TRBJ2-7, with TRBD2 matching over 8 bases. J gave up 8 bases and V 0 bases, and 6 bases lay outside the gene matches. CDR3 length: 13 amino acids. CDR1 is SQVTM, CDR2 ANQGSEA, per germline.

This clone appeared a few times. The chain is built from TRBV19 and TRBJ1-6; no definite D call. The CDR3 consists of 14 residues. Germline CDR1 and CDR2: LNHDA and SQIVND (reference sequence). V lost 5 bases, J lost 8 bases, and 13 bases lay in between. The CDR3 loop is CASSPRGKDSPLHF. The DNA of the CDR3 is TGTGCCAGTAGTCCACGCGGAAAGGATTCACCCCTCCACTTT.

This clone was picked up a small number of times. The rearrangement joins TRBV5-1 to TRBJ2-1; possible D gene TRBD1, 5 bases. CDR3 length: 14 amino acids. The germline V gene encodes CDR1 SGHRS and CDR2 YFSETQ. V was trimmed by 3 bases and J by 6 bases, leaving 13 bases between them. The CDR3 coding sequence is TGCGCCAGCAGCTCGGCTGGACAAACCAATGAGCAGTTCTTC. Encoded protein: CASSSAGQTNEQFF.

The V gene is TRBV7-9, the J gene TRBJ2-6, with D possibly TRBD1 on 6 matching bases. Germline CDR1 SEHNR, CDR2 FQNEAQ (reference sequence). The CDR3 is made up of 14 amino acids. V dropped 11 bases and J dropped 2 bases, with 13 bases sitting between them. CDR3 in amino acids: CAPTQGPGANVLTF. CDR3 sequence (DNA): TGTGCCCCTACCCAGGGGCCTGGGGCCAACGTCCTGACTTTC.

This clone came up a few times. The genes are TRBV7-9 and TRBJ1-2; 9 bases agree with TRBD1. Germline CDR1 SEHNR, CDR2 FQNEAQ (reference sequence). V lost 6 bases and J lost 5; bases outside the gene matches: 4. This CDR3 is built from 13 residues. DNA for the CDR3: TGTGCCAGCAGGGAGGGACAGGGTTATGGCTACACCTTC. It translates to CASREGQGYGYTF. Variable domain in full (rest from reference TRBV7-9 and TRBJ1-2): DTGVSQNPRHKITKRGQNVTFRCDPISEHNRLYWYRQTLGQGPEFLTYFQNEAQLEKSRLLSDRFSAERPKGSFSTLEIQRTEQGDSAMYLCASREGQGYGYTFGSGTRLTVV.

This clone was detected once. The chain has TRBV25-1 and TRBJ2-7; TRBD1 matches at 8 bases. V shed 4 bases and J 7 bases; nucleotides not matched to a gene: 9. From germline, CDR1 is MGHDK and CDR2 SYGVNS. The CDR3 sequence is 14 residues long. The CDR3 spells CASSARQGSREQYF. The CDR3 DNA sequence: TGTGCCAGCAGTGCGAGACAGGGGAGTAGGGAGCAGTACTTC.

J is TRBJ1-1 and V is TRBV2; 7 bases match TRBD1. V was clipped by 11 bases and J by 1 base; unmatched bases: 7. CDR1 SNHLY and CDR2 FYNNEI come from the germline V gene. This CDR3 comprises 13 residues. The CDR3 DNA reads as TGTGCCGGAGCGGACAGGAGGAACACTGAAGCTTTCTTT. Translating it yields CAGADRRNTEAFF. The whole variable domain, filled in from reference TRBV2 and TRBJ1-1, reads EPEVTQTPSHQVTQMGQEVILRCVPISNHLYFYWYRQILGQKVEFLVSFYNNEISEKSEIFDDQFSVERPDGSNFTLKIRSTKLEDSAMYFCAGADRRNTEAFFGQGTRLTVV.

The rearrangement joins TRBV29-1 to TRBJ1-2; weak D call: TRBD1 (6 bases). From germline, CDR1 is SQVTM and CDR2 ANQGSEA. Deletions cut 2 bases from V and 7 bases from J, with 14 bases between. This CDR3 is built from 13 residues. CDR3 in amino acids: CSVEMGRGGGYTF. CDR3 DNA: TGCAGCGTTGAAATGGGCAGGGGAGGTGGCTACACCTTC.

V and J are TRBV9 and TRBJ2-1, with D perhaps given as TRBD1 or TRBD2 (6 bases each). The ends were cut back, 4 bases at V and 3 bases at J, with 14 bases in the middle. The CDR3 extends over 15 amino acids. Germline CDR1 and CDR2: SGDLS and YYNGEE. This chain's CDR3 is CASSTQGTFYNEQFF. In nucleotides, the CDR3 is TGTGCCAGCAGCACCCAGGGGACTTTCTACAATGAGCAGTTCTTC.

The J gene is TRBJ2-2, the V gene TRBV30; D is perhaps TRBD2 (6 bases). This CDR3 has 17 amino acids. Germline V gives CDR1 GTSNPN, CDR2 SVGIG (reference sequence). Trimming left V 4 bases short and J 6 bases short, with 24 bases between. The CDR3 DNA follows: TGTGCCTGGACCCCCACCTCTGGAGGGGCGAGGTCCGGGGAGCTGTTTTTT. Amino acids: CAWTPTSGGARSGELFF.

The V gene is TRBV29-1, the J gene TRBJ2-1; perhaps D is TRBD1 or TRBD2 (5 bases each). This CDR3 is 13 amino acids long. The germline V gene has CDR1 SQVTM and CDR2 ANQGSEA. V was trimmed by 4 bases and J by 4 bases, leaving 11 bases between them. This chain's CDR3 is CSVGGAQYNEQFF. The CDR3 region has the DNA TGCAGCGTTGGAGGGGCTCAATACAATGAGCAGTTCTTC.

This chain links TRBV5-1 with TRBJ1-5; 10 positions agree with TRBD1. Per the germline V gene, CDR1 is SGHRS and CDR2 is YFSETQ. This CDR3 region has 15 residues. V shed 0 bases, J shed 7 bases, and the junction held 4 bases outside the gene matches. The CDR3 here is CASSLGQGAWQPQHF. The CDR3 DNA follows: TGCGCCAGCAGCTTGGGACAGGGGGCTTGGCAGCCCCAGCATTTT.

The chain combines TRBV19 with TRBJ1-1, with D perhaps TRBD1 (5 bases). Germline V gene sequence: CDR1 LNHDA, CDR2 SQIVND (reference sequence). V lost 5 bases to trimming and J lost 3 bases, with 10 bases between them. The CDR3 spans 13 residues. The CDR3 nucleotides are TGTGCCAGTAGTCGACAGTACGACACTGAAGCTTTCTTT. As protein: CASSRQYDTEAFF.

This chain uses TRBV27 with TRBJ2-3, with 16 bases identical to TRBD2. The length of the CDR3 is 19 residues. The V segment lost 3 bases and the J segment 2 bases; nucleotides outside the gene matches: 8. Germline V gene sequence: CDR1 MNHEY, CDR2 SMNVEV (reference sequence). This chain's CDR3 is CASSLRWGTSGRATDTQYF. The DNA of the CDR3 is TGTGCCAGCAGTTTGCGGTGGGGGACTAGCGGGAGGGCCACAGATACGCAGTATTTT.

This clone has more than one count but fewer than ten. This chain connects TRBV5-4 to TRBJ2-4; D might be TRBD2 (6 bases). Germline V gene sequence: CDR1 SGHNT, CDR2 YYREEE (reference sequence). The CDR3 is made up of 11 amino acids. The DNA for the CDR3 is TGTGGGTATGGGGGGAAAAACATTCAGTACTTC. Protein product: CGYGGKNIQYF.

The chain employs TRBV4-1 and TRBJ1-2, with TRBD1 as a possible D gene (5 bases). Trimming left V 1 base short and J 0 bases short, with 12 bases between. CDR1 and CDR2 from the germline V gene are MGHRA and YSYEKL. There are 16 residues in the CDR3. CDR3 sequence: CASSQGQGEANYGYTF. For the CDR3, the DNA is TGCGCCAGCAGCCAAGGGCAGGGCGAAGCTAACTATGGCTACACCTTC.

This clone was counted only a few times. The rearrangement uses TRBV5-1 and TRBJ1-1, with 9 bases fitting TRBD1. V lost 5 bases to trimming and J lost 7 bases; unmatched junction nucleotides: 9. The CDR3 extends over 14 amino acids. Germline assignment: CDR1 SGHRS and CDR2 YFSETQ. Here the CDR3 DNA reads TGCGCCAGCAGACCGACAGGGGGGTTCTATGAAGCTTTCTTT. Its protein product is CASRPTGGFYEAFF.

The chain employs TRBV7-9 and TRBJ2-6; no clear D gene. From germline, CDR1 is SEHNR and CDR2 FQNEAQ (reference sequence). This CDR3 has 15 residues. V lost 3 bases and J lost 0, with 6 bases in between. The CDR3 loop is CASSFSDSGANVLTF. The CDR3 DNA follows: TGTGCCAGCAGCTTTTCAGACTCTGGGGCCAACGTCCTGACTTTC. Full variable domain (missing parts from reference TRBV7-9 and TRBJ2-6): DTGVSQNPRHKITKRGQNVTFRCDPISEHNRLYWYRQTLGQGPEFLTYFQNEAQLEKSRLLSDRFSAERPKGSFSTLEIQRTEQGDSAMYLCASSFSDSGANVLTFGAGSRLTVL.

This rearrangement joins TRBV25-1 to TRBJ2-3; 8 nucleotides agree with TRBD2. The CDR3 has 17 residues. Germline loops: CDR1 MGHDK, CDR2 SYGVNS. The junction had 8 bases not matched to a gene; V was cut back by 0 bases and J by 3 bases. The CDR3 region is CASSEYGLARGTDTQYF. The DNA for the CDR3 is TGTGCCAGCAGTGAATACGGACTAGCTCGCGGGACAGATACGCAGTATTTT.

V and J are TRBV5-1 and TRBJ2-1, with 8 bases that match TRBD2. Germline V gives CDR1 SGHRS, CDR2 YFSETQ. The CDR3 loop spans 16 amino acids. Trimming cost V 8 bases and J 8 bases; bases outside gene matches: 18. The CDR3 coding sequence is TGCGCCAGTCGTGTTCGGCAGAGCGGGGGAAGGGATGAGCAGTTCTTC. Encoded protein: CASRVRQSGGRDEQFF. Combining the CDR3 with reference TRBV5-1 and TRBJ2-1 gives the whole variable domain KAGVTQTPRYLIKTRGQQVTLSCSPISGHRSVSWYQQTPGQGLQFLFEYFSETQRNKGNFPGRFSGRQFSNSRSEMNVSTLELGDSALYLCASRVRQSGGRDEQFFGPGTRLTVL.